The sample holds one count of the clone carrying this T cell receptor (beta chain). Each sample came from a Caucasian adult donor living in Nashville, Tennessee. This sample stems from a study of shared clonotypes between healthy human individuals. V lost 3 bases and J lost 5, with 10 bases in between. Germline assignment: CDR1 SNHLY and CDR2 FYNNEI. This CDR3 has 14 amino acids. Profiled with immunoSEQ multiplex PCR; TCRdb holds only in-frame clones, not every one. The table has 1.4 million to 1.5 million clones, approximately 97% seen once. The sequence was collected from a man aged 25 to 40 in good health. Input material: naive CD4+ T cells sorted from blood. The subset was: CD45RA+ positively selected. The chain combines TRBV2 with TRBJ2-2; D not certain. The CDR3 DNA sequence: TGTGCCAGCAGTGACAGATTACTTACCGGGGAGCTGTTTTTT. Translation: CASSDRLLTGELFF.